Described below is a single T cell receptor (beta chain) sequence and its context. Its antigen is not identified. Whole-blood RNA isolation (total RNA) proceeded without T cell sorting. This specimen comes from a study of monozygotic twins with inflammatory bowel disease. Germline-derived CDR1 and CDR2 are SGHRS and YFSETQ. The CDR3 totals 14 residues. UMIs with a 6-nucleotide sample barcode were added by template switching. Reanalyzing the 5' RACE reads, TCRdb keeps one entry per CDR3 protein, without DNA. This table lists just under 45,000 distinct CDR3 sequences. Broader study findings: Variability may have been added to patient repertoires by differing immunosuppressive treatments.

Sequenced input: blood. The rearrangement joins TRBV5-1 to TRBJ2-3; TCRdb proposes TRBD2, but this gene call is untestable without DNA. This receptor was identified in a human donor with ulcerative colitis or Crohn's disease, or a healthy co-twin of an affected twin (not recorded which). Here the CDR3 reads CASTSGIETDTQYF.